The clone carrying this T cell receptor (beta chain) was seen once. This sample is part of a study of blood T cell repertoires in COVID-19. J gave up 8 bases and V 5 bases, and 7 bases lay outside the gene matches. Germline values: CDR1 SQVTM, CDR2 ANQGSEA. CDR3 length: 12 amino acids. Using immunoSEQ multiplex PCR, the repertoire was profiled, and TCRdb retains in-frame clones only, with some absent. Altogether about 62,000 clones are present, roughly 90% being singletons, with the ten largest covering 1% to 1.5%. The sequence came from a woman aged 55-69 years with acute or convalescent COVID-19. The sequenced material came from peripheral blood. The chain employs TRBV29-1 and TRBJ1-2; TRBD1 agrees at 8 bases. The CDR3 is CSVLDREDGYTF. The CDR3 DNA is TGCAGCGTTCTGGACAGGGAGGACGGCTACACCTTC.